What follows are 8 T cell receptor beta chains derived from one specimen sequenced in a study of T cell responses to AZD1222 COVID-19 vaccine. Generated by immunoSEQ multiplex PCR, the TCRdb table keeps only in-frame clones and is missing some. The data show 100,000 to 150,000 clones, roughly 91% seen once. The sample here was peripheral blood, taken on day 0 of MenACWY control vaccination. Receptors were obtained from an adult in good health.

The rearrangement links TRBV7-9 to TRBJ2-5, with 11 bases matching TRBD1. The V segment lost 5 bases and the J segment 5 bases; nucleotides outside the gene matches: 10. Germline CDR1 SEHNR, CDR2 FQNEAQ (reference sequence). CDR3 length: 16 residues. CDR3 region: CASSNMGTGGFETQYF. CDR3 in DNA: TGTGCCAGCAGCAATATGGGGACAGGGGGATTTGAGACCCAGTACTTC.

The rearrangement uses TRBV7-2 and TRBJ1-2; D possibly corresponds to TRBD1 (6 bases). The CDR3 extends over 16 amino acids. V was clipped by 4 bases and J by 8 bases, with 23 bases between them. CDR1 and CDR2 (germline): SGHTA, FQGNSA. In DNA form, the CDR3 reads TGTGCCAGCAGCTGGGGGGCGGACCGCCCGGGGTTGGGCTACACCTTC. Translation: CASSWGADRPGLGYTF. Based on the CDR3 plus reference TRBV7-2 and TRBJ1-2, the full variable domain is GAGVSQSPSNKVTEKGKDVELRCDPISGHTALYWYRQSLGQGLEFLIYFQGNSAPDKSGLPSDRFSAERTGGSVSTLTIQRTQQEDSAVYLCASSWGADRPGLGYTFGSGTRLTVV.

The chain couples TRBV6-5 to TRBJ2-7; 8 positions match TRBD2. J gave up 2 bases and V 0 bases, and 3 bases lay outside the gene matches. The CDR3 loop spans 15 amino acids. Germline loops: CDR1 MNHEY, CDR2 SVGAGI. CDR3 loop: CASSYSAGGTYEQYF. The DNA of the CDR3 is TGTGCCAGCAGTTACTCGGCGGGGGGAACCTACGAGCAGTACTTC.

DNA of the CDR3: TGTGCCAGCAGCACTCCCCAGGGGACCCAGTACTTC. Protein sequence: CASSTPQGTQYF. The chain has TRBV7-9 and TRBJ2-5; the D gene is possibly TRBD1 (5 bases). The CDR3 sequence is 12 residues long. Trimming left V 5 bases short and J 7 bases short, with 11 bases between. Germline CDR1 and CDR2: SEHNR and FQNEAQ (reference sequence).

Remarks on this clone: One junction end does not reproduce the germline sequence, and a read error may be involved. The genes are TRBV20-1 and TRBJ2-7; D might be TRBD1 (6 bases). This CDR3 comprises 11 residues. Germline lookup yields CDR1 DFQATT and CDR2 SNEGSKA (reference sequence). CDR3 protein: CSARSQDRIVF. The CDR3, as DNA: TGCAGTGCTAGAAGCCAGGACAGAATCGTCTTC.

This clone came up a few times. The genes are TRBV7-2 and TRBJ1-5; 7 bases agree with TRBD1. The germline CDR1 and CDR2 sequences are SGHTA and FQGNSA. The CDR3 is made up of 16 amino acids. Trimming cost V 5 bases and J 2 bases; bases outside gene matches: 9. This CDR3 is CASSVNRGGGNQPQHF. The DNA of the CDR3 is TGTGCCAGCAGCGTAAACAGGGGAGGCGGCAATCAGCCCCAGCATTTT.

V gene TRBV5-6 combines with J gene TRBJ2-7; D is undetermined. V lost 0 bases and J 2 bases, leaving 3 bases between the germline ends. The CDR3 has 12 amino acids. From germline, CDR1 is SGHDT and CDR2 YYEEEE. The CDR3 bases are TGTGCCAGCAGCTTGGTCCCCTACGAGCAGTACGTC. It codes for CASSLVPYEQYV.

The rearrangement uses TRBV19 and TRBJ2-3, with 8 bases that match TRBD2. Germline CDR1 reads LNHDA; CDR2 reads SQIVND (reference sequence). The CDR3 has 15 amino acids. V shed 8 bases and J 0 bases; nucleotides not matched to a gene: 7. The CDR3 spells CASAGTSSSTDTQYF. The CDR3, as DNA: TGTGCCAGTGCCGGGACTAGTTCTAGCACAGATACGCAGTATTTT.